This entry concerns a single TCR beta chain. This entry comes from a study of radiotherapy plus CTLA-4 blockade in lung cancer. Profiled with immunoSEQ multiplex PCR; TCRdb holds only in-frame clones, not every one. Of approximately 33,000 clones in the sample, approximately 78% were seen once. This CDR3 contains 16 residues. Trimming left V 0 bases short and J 2 bases short, with 13 bases between. CDR1 is LGHNA and CDR2 is YNFKEQ in the germline V gene. The starting material was peripheral blood, obtained from a patient treated with radiotherapy plus ipilimumab. The clonotype was recovered from a human donor with non-small cell lung cancer who had stable disease on radiotherapy plus ipilimumab. The chain joins TRBV4-2 to TRBJ2-5; D possibly corresponds to TRBD1 (6 bases). In DNA form, the CDR3 reads TGTGCCAGCAGCCAAGACGGGTTAACAGGGCAAGAGACCCAGTACTTC. Protein: CASSQDGLTGQETQYF.